The sequence of this T cell receptor (beta chain) was determined in a study of T cells in Graves' hyperthyroidism and ophthalmopathy. The study, taken as a whole, reports: Classification by a 13 V-J model distinguished ophthalmopathy from stable hyperthyroidism.

This clonotype was recorded at least ten times. Its antigen is currently unknown. Patients between 18 and 65 years old had hyperthyroidism, newly diagnosed and lasting under 2 months. Uncontrolled infection, other autoimmune disease, pregnancy and lactation each barred patients from inclusion. Diagnosis rested on symptoms, serum thyroxine and TRAb, thyroid ultrasound, and orbital computed tomography. TCR beta CDR3 regions were amplified from RNA. In the first-round RT-PCR of the TCR CDR3, the HTBI primer set was used. One entry per CDR3 protein, called by TCRdb with MiXCR from the multiplex PCR reads. The sample contains approximately 400,000 distinct CDR3 sequences, approximately 15% of which appear only once. The CDR3 totals 13 residues. J lost 4 bases, V lost 6 bases, and 0 bases had no gene match. Germline CDR1 LNHDA, CDR2 SQIVND (reference sequence).

The rearrangement joins TRBV19 to TRBJ1-5; TRBD1 matches 10 bases. Sequenced material: blood. The receptor's source is a woman aged 60-70 years with Graves' hyperthyroidism. The CDR3 sequence is CASRDRGNQPQHF. The CDR3 DNA reads as TGTGCCAGTAGGGACAGGGGGAATCAGCCCCAGCATTTT.